Following are 22 T cell receptor beta chains from one sample sequenced in a study of T cells expressing NK-cell markers. TCRdb re-called the 5' RACE reads and catalogs CDR3 proteins one per entry, DNA excluded. Found here are 150,000 to 180,000 distinct CDR3 sequences; the top ten clones hold more than 35%. The sample consisted of blood T cells: a sorted CD56 or NKG2C T cell subset, CD4+ or CD8+ T cells, or bulk PBMC T cells (not recorded which). The receptor set was obtained from a woman aged 45-60 years in good health.

This chain connects TRBV12-3 or TRBV12-4 to TRBJ2-6; TCRdb picks TRBD2, but there is no DNA to check that call. The CDR3 spans 14 residues. CDR3 protein: CASKGSPGANVLTF.

The chain is built from TRBV4-1 and TRBJ2-1; without DNA, the TCRdb call of TRBD2 cannot be checked. CDR3 length: 14 residues. Germline V gene sequence: CDR1 MGHRA, CDR2 YSYEKL. CDR3 loop: CASSQALTSGRAVF.

V and J are TRBV27 and TRBJ1-2; TCRdb selects TRBD1, and the lack of DNA leaves this call unchecked. The germline V gene has CDR1 MNHEY and CDR2 SMNVEV (reference sequence). The CDR3 contains 17 residues. The CDR3 loop is CASSLTGGGVWSYGYTF.

The rearrangement uses TRBV19 and TRBJ2-7; TCRdb gives TRBD1 as the D gene, but with no DNA this cannot be confirmed. The germline V gene has CDR1 LNHDA and CDR2 SQIVND (reference sequence). CDR3 length: 13 amino acids. Here the CDR3 reads CASMPRGSYEQYF.

The rearrangement uses TRBV27 and TRBJ2-1; TCRdb's D gene call, TRBD2, goes unchecked for lack of DNA. Germline V gene sequence: CDR1 MNHEY, CDR2 SMNVEV (reference sequence). The CDR3 sequence is 16 residues long. CDR3 sequence: CASGDSGRGSYNEQFF.

The chain joins TRBV20-1 to TRBJ2-7; TCRdb selects TRBD2, and the lack of DNA leaves this call unchecked. CDR3 length: 16 residues. CDR1 and CDR2 from the germline V gene are DFQATT and SNEGSKA (reference sequence). This CDR3 reads CSARDLGTSSFYEQYF.

V gene TRBV11-3 combines with J gene TRBJ2-2. Germline CDR1 SGHNT, CDR2 YENEEA. The CDR3 runs 16 residues. This CDR3 is CASSLLGVSDTGELFF.

The chain recombines TRBV7-6 with TRBJ2-1; checking the TCRdb D call of TRBD1 is not possible without DNA. The CDR3 contains 14 residues. CDR1 and CDR2 (germline): SGHVS, FNYEAQ. The CDR3 protein is CASSLGTGGNEQFF.

The CDR3 here is CASSYAFSGATNEKLFF. The chain links TRBV6-5 to TRBJ1-4. CDR3 length: 17 residues. In germline, CDR1 is MNHEY, CDR2 SVGAGI.

The V call is TRBV10-2, the J call TRBJ2-7; TCRdb reports TRBD2, a call that lacks DNA to check it against. This CDR3 region has 17 residues. Per germline, CDR1 WSHSY and CDR2 SAAADI. CDR3 sequence: CASSDPSSLAGTDEQYF.

The rearrangement links TRBV5-1 to TRBJ2-1; with no DNA, the TCRdb D assignment of TRBD2 cannot be verified. Germline assignment: CDR1 SGHRS and CDR2 YFSETQ. The CDR3 sequence is 16 residues long. The CDR3 spells CASSGTSGSFGNEQFF.

The chain is built from TRBV5-1 and TRBJ1-1; the D call of TRBD1 rests on TCRdb alone, since no DNA is present to check it. The germline gives CDR1 SGHRS, CDR2 YFSETQ. There are 15 residues in the CDR3. The CDR3 spells CASSPGQGGRTEAFF. Full variable domain (missing parts from reference TRBV5-1 and TRBJ1-1): KAGVTQTPRYLIKTRGQQVTLSCSPISGHRSVSWYQQTPGQGLQFLFEYFSETQRNKGNFPGRFSGRQFSNSRSEMNVSTLELGDSALYLCASSPGQGGRTEAFFGQGTRLTVV.

The CDR3 spells CASSVGWTRADNEQFF. The J gene is TRBJ2-1, the V gene TRBV9; lacking DNA, the TRBD2 call made by TCRdb goes unchecked. This CDR3 is built from 16 residues. Germline-derived CDR1 and CDR2 are SGDLS and YYNGEE.

The chain links TRBV3-1 to TRBJ2-1; TCRdb names TRBD2, which stays unverified in the absence of DNA. Germline CDR1 reads LGHDT; CDR2 reads YNNKEL (reference sequence). CDR3 size: 17 residues. The CDR3 sequence: CASSQEFRLAGDNEQFF.

This chain links TRBV20-1 with TRBJ2-2. The length of the CDR3 is 17 residues. CDR1 and CDR2 from the germline V gene are DFQATT and SNEGSKA (reference sequence). The CDR3 region is CSARASLGVEYPGELFF.

V is TRBV11-2 and J is TRBJ2-1; TCRdb names TRBD2, which stays unverified in the absence of DNA. There are 17 residues in the CDR3. Germline lookup yields CDR1 SGHAT and CDR2 FQNNGV. The CDR3 is CASSLDYLAGAYNEQFF.

The V and J genes are TRBV19 and TRBJ2-2; the TCRdb D gene call, TRBD1, has no DNA to confirm it. Germline V gene sequence: CDR1 LNHDA, CDR2 SQIVND (reference sequence). The CDR3 extends over 17 amino acids. CDR3 region: CASSIAFDRANTGELFF. Full variable domain (outside the CDR3, taken from reference TRBV19 and TRBJ2-2): DGGITQSPKYLFRKEGQNVTLSCEQNLNHDAMYWYRQDPGQGLRLIYYSQIVNDFQKGDIAEGYSVSREKKESFPLTVTSAQKNPTAFYLCASSIAFDRANTGELFFGEGSRLTVL.

CDR3 loop: CAISDRTSGELFF. The chain couples TRBV10-3 to TRBJ2-2. The CDR3 sequence is 13 residues long. The germline V gene has CDR1 ENHRY and CDR2 SYGVKD.

The chain carries TRBV5-1 and TRBJ1-2. Looked up from germline, CDR1 is SGHRS and CDR2 is YFSETQ. This CDR3 is built from 12 residues. The CDR3: CASSLEQSGYTF.

The chain joins TRBV7-9 to TRBJ2-3. CDR3 length: 11 amino acids. The germline CDR1 and CDR2 sequences are SEHNR and FQNEAQ (reference sequence). The CDR3: CASRFTDTQYF.

The chain carries TRBV6-2 or TRBV6-3 and TRBJ2-1; the TCRdb call, TRBD2, lacks DNA for checking. CDR1 is MNHEY and CDR2 is SVGEGT in the germline V gene. This CDR3 comprises 18 residues. CDR3: CASSYVPLGPGSYNEQFF.

The J gene is TRBJ1-2, the V gene TRBV4-1; TCRdb indicates TRBD1, and absent DNA this call remains unverified. CDR3 length: 14 residues. Germline values: CDR1 MGHRA, CDR2 YSYEKL. The CDR3 here is CASSDPPGIGGYTF.